What follows are 20 T cell receptor beta chains derived from one specimen sequenced in a study of cytomegalovirus exposure and HLA in healthy donors. The PCR ran on 60 Vbeta and 13 Jbeta primers. Profiling relied on immunoSEQ multiplex PCR, and the TCRdb table lists in-frame clones only, not all of them. The data contain more than 150,000 clones, approximately 73% of them singletons. Input material: PBMCs. Receptors were obtained from a woman younger than 45 in good health and CMV-seropositive.

The V and J genes are TRBV28 and TRBJ1-2; 9 bases fit TRBD1. The germline CDR1 and CDR2 sequences are MDHEN and SYDVKM. Trimming removed 3 bases from V and 7 bases from J; junction bases left unmatched: 12. The CDR3 contains 16 residues. The chain's CDR3 is CASSFLGQGNLRGYTF. CDR3 nucleotides: TGTGCCAGCAGTTTTCTTGGACAGGGGAATTTACGTGGCTACACCTTC.

The rearrangement links TRBV6-5 to TRBJ1-6; D might be TRBD1 (5 bases). V was cut by 10 bases and J by 2 bases, with 15 bases left in between. Germline CDR1 reads MNHEY; CDR2 reads SVGAGI. CDR3 length: 15 residues. The CDR3 nucleotides read TGTGCCACCTGGGGGGGTAGGCCCTATAATTCACCCCTCCACTTT. This gives the protein CATWGGRPYNSPLHF.

The table lists this clone with a count of one. The chain recombines TRBV6-1 with TRBJ2-5, with D maybe TRBD1 (5 bases). The V and J ends lost 1 base and 4 bases respectively, with 19 bases between them. Germline V gene sequence: CDR1 MNHNS, CDR2 SASEGT. The CDR3 spans 17 residues. CDR3 loop: CASSEEQVNTLGETQYF. DNA for the CDR3: TGTGCCAGCAGTGAAGAACAGGTTAACACCCTTGGAGAGACCCAGTACTTC.

The gene calls are TRBV14 and TRBJ2-5, with 8 bases matching TRBD2. The V gene's germline CDR1 is SGHDN and CDR2 FVKESK. CDR3 length equals 17 residues. Trimming took 1 base from V and 4 from J; bases not matched to a gene: 11. The CDR3 sequence is CASSQGLSGGPGETQYF. CDR3 nucleotides: TGTGCCAGCAGCCAAGGGCTAAGCGGGGGCCCGGGAGAGACCCAGTACTTC.

The rearrangement links TRBV30 to TRBJ1-5; D not certain. Germline values: CDR1 GTSNPN, CDR2 SVGIG (reference sequence). The CDR3 is 17 amino acids. Trimming took 2 bases from V and 3 from J, leaving 20 bases between them. The CDR3 is CAWSPPSPRLINQPQHF. The CDR3 coding sequence is TGTGCCTGGAGTCCACCATCCCCCAGACTGATCAATCAGCCCCAGCATTTT.

Concerning this clone itself: At one of its ends the junction is not consistent with the germline gene, which may arise from a read error. The rearrangement links TRBV19 to TRBJ1-5; TRBD1 might be the D (5 bases). The CDR3 length is 17 residues. Germline CDR1 LNHDA, CDR2 SQIVND (reference sequence). CDR3 amino acids: CAGSLGPKEYSNQPQHF. The CDR3 nucleotides are TGTGCCGGTAGTTTGGGGCCCAAGGAATATAGCAATCAGCCCCAGCATTTT.

In its sample, this clone was seen a few times. The J gene is TRBJ1-2, the V gene TRBV28; D is uncertain. Between the trimmed V and J ends, which lost 7 bases and 0 bases, there was a span of 3 bases. In germline, CDR1 is MDHEN, CDR2 SYDVKM. The CDR3 covers 11 residues. CDR3 in DNA: TGTGCCAGCACAGCTAACTATGGCTACACCTTC. It specifies CASTANYGYTF.

The chain is built from TRBV7-8 and TRBJ2-7; D possibly corresponds to TRBD1 (5 bases). Between the trimmed V and J ends, which lost 1 base and 0 bases, there was a span of 10 bases. The germline V gene has CDR1 SGHVS and CDR2 FQNEAQ. This CDR3 is 15 amino acids long. The CDR3 protein is CASSLVGRNSYEQYF. In DNA form, the CDR3 reads TGTGCCAGCAGCTTAGTGGGGCGGAACTCCTACGAGCAGTACTTC. The full variable domain, its missing parts supplied by reference TRBV7-8 and TRBJ2-7, is GAGVSQSPRYKVAKRGQDVALRCDPISGHVSLFWYQQALGQGPEFLTYFQNEAQLDKSGLPSDRFFAERPEGSVSTLKIQRTQQEDSAVYLCASSLVGRNSYEQYFGPGTRLTVT.

The CDR3 loop is CASSLDSSPLHF. In DNA form, the CDR3 reads TGTGCCAGCAGCCTTGACAGTTCACCCCTCCACTTT. The chain is built from TRBV7-2 and TRBJ1-6, with D maybe TRBD1 (5 bases). The CDR3 runs to 12 residues. V dropped 5 bases and J dropped 9 bases, with 8 bases sitting between them. In germline, CDR1 is SGHTA, CDR2 FQGNSA. Full variable domain (rest looked up from reference TRBV7-2 and TRBJ1-6): GAGVSQSPSNKVTEKGKDVELRCDPISGHTALYWYRQSLGQGLEFLIYFQGNSAPDKSGLPSDRFSAERTGGSVSTLTIQRTQQEDSAVYLCASSLDSSPLHFGNGTRLTVT.

The chain combines TRBV7-6 with TRBJ2-5, with D perhaps matching TRBD2 (6 bases). V lost 6 bases and J 0 bases, leaving 14 bases between the germline ends. Germline CDR1 reads SGHVS; CDR2 reads FNYEAQ. The CDR3 extends over 15 amino acids. Here the CDR3 DNA reads TGTGCCAGCAGTTACCTAGCGAGCCACCAAGAGACCCAGTACTTC. Protein product: CASSYLASHQETQYF.

The genes are TRBV11-2 and TRBJ2-3; 8 nucleotides align to TRBD1. The CDR3 runs 14 residues. The germline CDR1 and CDR2 sequences are SGHAT and FQNNGV. V lost 5 bases and J lost 6; bases outside the gene matches: 7. The CDR3 region has the DNA TGTGCCAGCAGCCCTATGGGACAGGCGGATACGCAGTATTTT. Translated, it gives CASSPMGQADTQYF.

J is TRBJ2-2 and V is TRBV6-5; 7 positions agree with TRBD1. Germline CDR1 MNHEY, CDR2 SVGAGI. CDR3 length: 14 residues. V was clipped by 7 bases and J by 3 bases; unmatched bases: 5. This CDR3 is CASMRGRYTGELFF. The CDR3 DNA reads TGTGCCAGCATGAGGGGGCGGTACACCGGGGAGCTGTTTTTT.

This sequence joins TRBV6-5 and TRBJ1-6, with D hard to call. V lost 5 bases and J lost 8, with 10 bases in between. Germline V gene sequence: CDR1 MNHEY, CDR2 SVGAGI. This CDR3 contains 13 residues. The CDR3 DNA is TGTGCCAGCAGTAGAGGGCGGGATTCACCCCTCCACTTT. Translation: CASSRGRDSPLHF.

This clone showed up just once. V is TRBV10-2 and J is TRBJ2-6; TRBD1 agrees at 7 bases. This CDR3 contains 17 residues. Germline V gene sequence: CDR1 WSHSY, CDR2 SAAADI. The V gene end was trimmed by 7 bases and the J gene end by 4 bases; junction bases not matched to a gene: 13. CDR3 coding DNA: TGCGCCAGCACCGCAGAGACAGGGAGTCCCGGGGCCAACGTCCTGACTTTC. Translating gives CASTAETGSPGANVLTF.

As DNA, the CDR3 is TGTGCCTGCGTCCGTTTACAGGTATCTAATGAAAAACTGTTTTTT. Protein product: CACVRLQVSNEKLFF. The V and J genes are TRBV28 and TRBJ1-4; perhaps TRBD1 as D (5 bases). Germline-derived CDR1 and CDR2 are MDHEN and SYDVKM. V was pared by 11 bases and J by 3 bases, with 19 bases between. The CDR3 is made up of 15 amino acids.

This clone was picked up a small number of times. The chain joins TRBV5-4 to TRBJ2-5, with D possibly matching TRBD2 (6 bases). V was cut by 4 bases and J by 5 bases, with 15 bases left in between. The CDR3 is 14 residues long. Germline V lookup: CDR1 SGHNT, CDR2 YYREEE (reference sequence). CDR3 sequence (DNA): TGTGCCAGCAGCCCCGGGGGAGCGCCCGAGACCCAGTACTTC. Protein: CASSPGGAPETQYF.

In this sample, this clone turned up a few times. The chain joins TRBV6-5 to TRBJ2-7; 10 positions agree with TRBD1. Germline-derived CDR1 and CDR2 are MNHEY and SVGAGI. V gave up 8 bases and J gave up 2 bases; unmatched junction bases: 0. CDR3 length: 12 amino acids. The CDR3 region has the DNA TGTGCCAGCGGGACAGGGGCCTACGAGCAGTACTTC. Its protein product is CASGTGAYEQYF.

The chain employs TRBV10-2 and TRBJ2-5; D call uncertain. CDR1 is WSHSY and CDR2 is SAAADI in the germline V gene. The CDR3 contains 17 residues. V was pared by 3 bases and J by 0 bases, with 17 bases between. Here the CDR3 DNA reads TGCGCCAGCAGTGATCCAGAATATACCCCCTACCAAGAGACCCAGTACTTC. Protein sequence: CASSDPEYTPYQETQYF.

The chain uses TRBV6-6 and TRBJ1-1; perhaps TRBD1 as D (5 bases). Trimming pared 8 bases from V and 5 bases from J, leaving 18 bases between. CDR1 MNHNY and CDR2 SVGAGI come from the germline V gene (reference sequence). The CDR3 has 14 residues. The CDR3 loop reads CASSKGRGWTEAFF. The DNA for the CDR3 is TGTGCCAGCTCCAAGGGGCGGGGCTGGACTGAAGCTTTCTTT.

The chain uses TRBV28 and TRBJ1-1; TRBD1 agrees at 11 bases. Germline trimming cut 4 bases from V and 5 bases from J; bases unmatched to any gene: 3. This CDR3 has 14 amino acids. Germline CDR1 and CDR2: MDHEN and SYDVKM. The CDR3 sequence is CASSWDRGGTEAFF. The CDR3 DNA reads as TGTGCCAGCAGTTGGGACAGGGGGGGAACTGAAGCTTTCTTT.